This entry lists 14 T cell receptor beta chains sequenced from one sample in a study of neurological immune-mediated disorders. TCRdb fed the 5' RACE reads into MiXCR, producing one record per CDR3 protein. The sample consists of 30,000 to 35,000 distinct CDR3 sequences, less than 25% of them appearing once. Sequences were obtained from CD4+ T cells from blood. These receptors all come from a man aged 45-60 years with HTLV-1-associated myelopathy (HAM/TSP).

The gene calls are TRBV5-1 and TRBJ2-2, with TRBD1 identical over 8 bases. The CDR3 is 16 amino acids. Losses at the gene ends were 7 bases for V and 1 base for J; bases not matched to a gene: 9. Germline CDR1 reads SGHRS; CDR2 reads YFSETQ. The DNA of the CDR3 is TGCGCCAGCGGGGGAGGACAGGGCCGGAACACCGGGGAGCTGTTTTTT. This gives the protein CASGGGQGRNTGELFF.

J is TRBJ2-5 and V is TRBV6-1; a possible D gene is TRBD1 (5 bases). Germline CDR1 and CDR2: MNHNS and SASEGT. Trimming left V 8 bases short and J 5 bases short, with 12 bases between. This CDR3 comprises 12 residues. The CDR3 loop reads CASERGWETQYF. In DNA, the CDR3 is TGTGCCAGCGAAAGGGGCTGGGAGACCCAGTACTTC.

The chain uses TRBV9 and TRBJ1-2; D is uncertain. The CDR3 runs 14 residues. In germline, CDR1 is SGDLS, CDR2 YYNGEE. V was cut by 3 bases and J by 3 bases, with 12 bases left in between. Here the CDR3 reads CASSGSSGDYGYTF. CDR3 in DNA: TGTGCCAGCAGCGGATCTTCTGGGGACTATGGCTACACCTTC.

This clonotype was observed many times. The junction departs from the called germline gene at one end, perhaps through a read error. The rearrangement links TRBV27 to TRBJ2-4, with 8 bases aligning to TRBD2. Looked up from germline, CDR1 is MNHEY and CDR2 is SMNVEV (reference sequence). The CDR3 contains 12 residues. The DNA of the CDR3 is TGTGCCAGCAGACCATCGGGGGGGACTATCTCATTC. Residues: CASRPSGGTISF.

This clonotype showed up many times. This chain links TRBV18 with TRBJ1-1; 9 bases fit TRBD1. The CDR3 loop spans 15 amino acids. The germline V gene has CDR1 KGHSH and CDR2 LQKENI. With 3 bases clipped from V and 11 bases from J, the junction kept 13 bases outside the gene matches. The CDR3 is CASSPIPGTGIVAFF. In DNA, the CDR3 is TGTGCCAGCTCACCCATCCCCGGGACAGGGATCGTGGCTTTCTTT.

In its sample, this clonotype was seen many times. The V and J genes are TRBV20-1 and TRBJ1-1, with 7 bases fitting TRBD1. The CDR3 covers 14 residues. V lost 6 bases to trimming and J lost 2 bases; unmatched junction nucleotides: 9. Germline V lookup: CDR1 DFQATT, CDR2 SNEGSKA (reference sequence). CDR3 in DNA: TGCAGTGCCCCACCGGGACAGACTAACACTGAAGCTTTCTTT. This encodes CSAPPGQTNTEAFF.

Within the sample, this clonotype is medium-sized. Here the CDR3 reads CASSRTRTDGYTF. CDR3 DNA sequence: TGTGCCAGCAGCCGTACCAGGACAGACGGCTACACCTTC. The gene calls are TRBV12-3 or TRBV12-4 and TRBJ1-2; TRBD1 might be the D (6 bases). The V gene lost 6 bases and the J gene lost 8 bases, with 16 bases spanning the gap. The length of the CDR3 is 13 residues.

The V and J genes are TRBV20-1 and TRBJ1-3; no firm D call. Trimming shortened V by 0 bases and J by 4 bases, and 7 bases separated the two germline ends. The CDR3 covers 13 residues. Germline CDR1 is DFQATT and CDR2 is SNEGSKA (reference sequence). The CDR3 sequence is CSAREGSGNTIYF. CDR3 coding DNA: TGCAGTGCTAGAGAGGGTAGCGGAAACACCATATATTTT.

This clonotype appeared once. The chain joins TRBV24-1 to TRBJ2-7; D ambiguous. The CDR3 covers 13 residues. The germline V and J ends were trimmed by 4 bases and 3 bases, with 9 bases remaining between them. Germline V lookup: CDR1 KGHDR, CDR2 SFDVKD. CDR3 amino acids: CATSDSDFYEQYF. The CDR3 DNA is TGTGCCACCAGTGACTCCGACTTCTACGAGCAGTACTTC.

The sample holds one count of this clonotype. V and J are TRBV20-1 and TRBJ1-1; D is perhaps TRBD1 (5 bases). Trimming shortened V by 1 base and J by 8 bases, and 14 bases separated the two germline ends. This CDR3 region has 13 residues. The germline CDR1 and CDR2 sequences are DFQATT and SNEGSKA (reference sequence). The CDR3 DNA sequence: TGCAGTGCTAGAGCGGGGCCGGGGACCGAAGCTTTCTTT. Translating it yields CSARAGPGTEAFF.

This clonotype has a count of ten or more. The chain couples TRBV5-1 to TRBJ1-4; TRBD1 is a possible D gene (5 bases). The CDR3 loop spans 15 amino acids. With 2 bases removed from V and 6 bases from J, the gap between germline ends came to 14 bases. Looked up from germline, CDR1 is SGHRS and CDR2 is YFSETQ. DNA of the CDR3: TGCGCCAGCAGCTTCATGGGACGAGGGGATGAAAAACTGTTTTTT. It specifies CASSFMGRGDEKLFF. The variable domain in full, with the rest retrieved from reference TRBV5-1 and TRBJ1-4, is KAGVTQTPRYLIKTRGQQVTLSCSPISGHRSVSWYQQTPGQGLQFLFEYFSETQRNKGNFPGRFSGRQFSNSRSEMNVSTLELGDSALYLCASSFMGRGDEKLFFGSGTQLSVL.

The chain recombines TRBV12-3 or TRBV12-4 with TRBJ1-2; D possibly corresponds to TRBD1 (5 bases). The length of the CDR3 is 15 residues. With 6 bases removed from V and 5 bases from J, the gap between germline ends came to 19 bases. Here the CDR3 reads CASSHSGRNSYGYTF. CDR3 sequence (DNA): TGTGCCAGCAGCCATTCGGGACGGAACTCTTATGGCTACACCTTC.

The sample holds many counts of this clonotype. The gene calls are TRBV20-1 and TRBJ2-3; possibly TRBD2 for D (6 bases). With 0 bases removed from V and 0 bases from J, the gap between germline ends came to 13 bases. Germline loops: CDR1 DFQATT, CDR2 SNEGSKA (reference sequence). The CDR3 length is 16 residues. DNA for the CDR3: TGCAGTGCTAGAGATAGAATTAGCGGTAGCACAGATACGCAGTATTTT. Its protein is CSARDRISGSTDTQYF.

This clonotype was recorded once. This may be a read error: a much more frequent sequence differs by one nucleotide. J is TRBJ1-1 and V is TRBV5-1; 7 bases are a match to TRBD1. Germline V gives CDR1 SGHRS, CDR2 YFSETQ. Losses at the gene ends were 0 bases for V and 12 bases for J; bases not matched to a gene: 14. There are 15 residues in the CDR3. In DNA, the CDR3 is TGCGCCAGCAGCTTGGTGGAGGTAACACAGGGGACGACTTTCTTT. Its translation: CASSLVEVTQGTTFF. Variable domain in full (rest from reference TRBV5-1 and TRBJ1-1): KAGVTQTPRYLIKTRGQQVTLSCSPISGHRSVSWYQQTPGQGLQFLFEYFSETQRNKGNFPGRFSGRQFSNSRSEMNVSTLELGDSALYLCASSLVEVTQGTTFFGQGTRLTVV.